These 16 T cell receptor beta chains were sequenced from one sample in a study of T cells in Graves' hyperthyroidism and ophthalmopathy. RNA transcripts were the template for amplifying TCR beta CDR3 regions. Carried out on the TCR CDR3, a first-round RT-PCR used the HTBI primer set. Each CDR3 protein gets one entry after TCRdb re-called the multiplex PCR reads with MiXCR. Among some 620,000 distinct CDR3 sequences listed, 15% to 20% were seen once. Sequences were obtained from blood. These receptors originate from a woman younger than 45 with Graves' hyperthyroidism.

This chain joins TRBV7-2 and TRBJ2-5, with TRBD2 matching 7 bases. CDR3 length: 18 amino acids. CDR1 SGHTA and CDR2 FQGNSA come from the germline V gene. Trimming at V came to 0 bases and at J to 5 bases, leaving 15 bases not matched to a gene. The CDR3 protein is CASSLAERDIRVLETQYF. CDR3 sequence (DNA): TGTGCCAGCAGCTTAGCGGAGCGGGATATACGGGTACTGGAGACCCAGTACTTC.

This clonotype was observed a handful of times. This rearrangement joins TRBV7-3 to TRBJ2-2, with D perhaps matching TRBD1 or TRBD2 (6 bases each). This CDR3 region has 13 residues. Trimming took off 2 bases at V and 8 bases at J, with 9 bases between the two ends. The V gene's germline CDR1 is SGHTA and CDR2 FQGTGA. CDR3 nucleotides: TGTGCCAGCAGCTTATCGGGGGCAGGGGAGCTGTTTTTT. This codes for CASSLSGAGELFF.

This clonotype was picked up many times. The chain recombines TRBV27 with TRBJ2-1; possibly TRBD2 for D (6 bases). Germline CDR1 and CDR2: MNHEY and SMNVEV (reference sequence). V was shortened by 6 bases and J by 0 bases, with 9 bases between the two germline ends. There are 14 residues in the CDR3. CDR3 DNA: TGTGCCAGCAGAGCGACTAGCTCCTACAATGAGCAGTTCTTC. It specifies CASRATSSYNEQFF.

The chain carries TRBV9 and TRBJ2-1, with D hard to call. The germline CDR1 and CDR2 sequences are SGDLS and YYNGEE. Between the trimmed V and J ends, which lost 0 bases and 6 bases, there was a span of 4 bases. The CDR3 is 12 residues long. The CDR3 DNA is TGTGCCAGCAGCGTAGACATCAATGAGCAGTTCTTC. It encodes CASSVDINEQFF.

This clonotype has a count of ten or more. The chain uses TRBV5-5 and TRBJ1-4; no clear D gene. The CDR3 sequence is 14 residues long. V lost 5 bases and J lost 2, with 10 bases in between. The germline CDR1 and CDR2 sequences are SGHKS and YYEKEE (reference sequence). CDR3 bases: TGTGCCAGCAGGCCTAACCCTACTAATGAAAAACTGTTTTTT. This translates into CASRPNPTNEKLFF.

There are a few counts of this clonotype. The CDR3 sequence: CAWSVLVPPNEKLFF. DNA of the CDR3: TGTGCCTGGAGTGTACTCGTGCCGCCGAATGAAAAACTGTTTTTT. The chain joins TRBV30 to TRBJ1-4; no clear D gene. V was trimmed by 0 bases and J by 5 bases, leaving 13 bases between them. This CDR3 is built from 15 residues. The germline gives CDR1 GTSNPN, CDR2 SVGIG (reference sequence).

Ten or more counts support this clonotype. This chain links TRBV2 with TRBJ1-4, with D unresolved. V dropped 0 bases and J dropped 7 bases, with 9 bases sitting between them. The germline V gene has CDR1 SNHLY and CDR2 FYNNEI. The CDR3 totals 14 residues. The CDR3 nucleotides are TGTGCCAGCAGTGAAGCGCTGGGGAGTGAAAAACTGTTTTTT. It translates to CASSEALGSEKLFF.

This clonotype was seen only a few times. The germline gene is not matched at one end of the junction; a read error may be the cause. The chain employs TRBV6-1 and TRBJ2-3, with TRBD2 matching over 11 bases. The length of the CDR3 is 16 residues. Germline CDR1 MNHNS, CDR2 SASEGT. CDR3 coding DNA: TGTGCCAGCAGTTTTACTAGCGGGAGCGGCACATATACGCAGTATTTT. Its protein product is CASSFTSGSGTYTQYF.

This clonotype turned up a few times. CDR3 residues: CAISEYKEQYF. The CDR3 DNA is TGTGCCATCAGTGAATATAAAGAGCAGTACTTC. The rearrangement joins TRBV10-3 to TRBJ2-7; D unresolved. V was cut by 3 bases and J by 7 bases, with 7 bases left in between. The germline V gene encodes CDR1 ENHRY and CDR2 SYGVKD. CDR3 length: 11 residues.

J is TRBJ2-7 and V is TRBV29-1; D may be TRBD1 (7 bases). V lost 8 bases, J lost 5 bases, and 16 bases lay in between. The CDR3 extends over 12 amino acids. Germline V CDR1 and CDR2: SQVTM, ANQGSEA. Here the CDR3 reads CSPGRGGHEQYF. The CDR3 DNA reads TGCAGCCCCGGGAGAGGGGGCCACGAGCAGTACTTC.

This clonotype was counted at least ten times. The chain links TRBV28 to TRBJ2-5; 11 positions match TRBD2. This CDR3 contains 15 residues. In germline, CDR1 is MDHEN, CDR2 SYDVKM. Unmatched junction bases numbered 8, after V lost 7 bases and J lost 4 bases. CDR3 coding DNA: TGTGCCAGCATGGCGGGACTAGCGGTTTCAGAGACCCAGTACTTC. Translation gives CASMAGLAVSETQYF.

This clonotype was detected only once. The chain employs TRBV18 and TRBJ2-7; 7 bases are shared with TRBD1. With V trimmed by 6 bases and J by 6 bases, 14 bases remained unmatched. The CDR3 is 15 residues long. Looked up from germline, CDR1 is KGHSH and CDR2 is LQKENI. This CDR3 reads CASSAGSTGSGEQYF. CDR3 nucleotide sequence: TGTGCCAGCTCGGCAGGATCGACAGGGAGCGGCGAGCAGTACTTC.

This clonotype was seen ten or more times. V and J are TRBV12-3 or TRBV12-4 and TRBJ2-5; D uncertain. The CDR3 loop spans 14 amino acids. V lost 7 bases to trimming and J lost 5 bases, with 17 bases between them. CDR3 residues: CASTRARGTETQYF. The CDR3, as DNA: TGTGCCAGCACCCGAGCTCGAGGAACGGAGACCCAGTACTTC.

V gene TRBV6-1 combines with J gene TRBJ2-1; D may be TRBD2 (5 bases). Trimming pared 6 bases from V and 8 bases from J, leaving 26 bases between. This CDR3 region has 17 residues. CDR1 is MNHNS, CDR2 SASEGT, per germline. CDR3 coding DNA: TGTGCCAGCAGGGAGGATAGGGTAGTGGGAGAAATCGATGAGCAGTTCTTC. It codes for CASREDRVVGEIDEQFF.

This rearrangement joins TRBV7-8 to TRBJ1-4; D is unresolved. The CDR3 runs to 16 residues. Looked up from germline, CDR1 is SGHVS and CDR2 is FQNEAQ. The V end lost 4 bases, the J end lost 0 bases, and 12 bases lay between the germline ends. The CDR3, as DNA: TGTGCCAGCAGCTCTGAGGACCGAGCAACTAATGAAAAACTGTTTTTT. Its translation: CASSSEDRATNEKLFF.

Regarding this clonotype: A much larger clone sits a single nucleotide away, making a read error possible. The chain couples TRBV11-2 to TRBJ1-1; D is undetermined. Germline assignment: CDR1 SGHAT and CDR2 FQNNGV. This CDR3 contains 15 residues. For the CDR3, the DNA is TGTGCCAGCAGCTTAGATGGCCACATGAACACTGAAGCTTCCTTT. This gives the protein CASSLDGHMNTEASF.